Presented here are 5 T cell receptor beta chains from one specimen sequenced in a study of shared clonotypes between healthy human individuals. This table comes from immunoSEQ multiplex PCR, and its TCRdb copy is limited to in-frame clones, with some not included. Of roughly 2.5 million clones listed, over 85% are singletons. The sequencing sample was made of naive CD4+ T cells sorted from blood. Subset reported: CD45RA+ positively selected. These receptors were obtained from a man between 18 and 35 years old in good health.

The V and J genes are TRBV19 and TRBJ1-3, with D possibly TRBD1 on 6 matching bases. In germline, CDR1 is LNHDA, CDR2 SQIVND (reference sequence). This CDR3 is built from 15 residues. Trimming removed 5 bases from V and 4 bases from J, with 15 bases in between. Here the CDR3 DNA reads TGTGCCAGTAGTCTCCTTGCAGGGGTCGGAAACACCATATATTTT. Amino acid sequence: CASSLLAGVGNTIYF.

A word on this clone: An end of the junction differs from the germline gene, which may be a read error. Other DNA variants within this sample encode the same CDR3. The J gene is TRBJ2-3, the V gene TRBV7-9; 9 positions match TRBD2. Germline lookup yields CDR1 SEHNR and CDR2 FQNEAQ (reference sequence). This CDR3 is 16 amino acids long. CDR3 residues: CASSLVLAGGTDTQYF. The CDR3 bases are TGTGCCAGCAGTTTAGTATTGGCGGGGGGGACAGATACGCAGTATTTT.

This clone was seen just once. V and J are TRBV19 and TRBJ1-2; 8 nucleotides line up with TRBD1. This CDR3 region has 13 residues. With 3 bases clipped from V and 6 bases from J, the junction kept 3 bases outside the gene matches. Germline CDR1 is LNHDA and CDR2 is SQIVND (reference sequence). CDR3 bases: TGTGCCAGTAGTATCTTGACAGGGGATGGCTACACCTTC. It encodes CASSILTGDGYTF. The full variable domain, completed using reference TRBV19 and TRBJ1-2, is DGGITQSPKYLFRKEGQNVTLSCEQNLNHDAMYWYRQDPGQGLRLIYYSQIVNDFQKGDIAEGYSVSREKKESFPLTVTSAQKNPTAFYLCASSILTGDGYTFGSGTRLTVV.

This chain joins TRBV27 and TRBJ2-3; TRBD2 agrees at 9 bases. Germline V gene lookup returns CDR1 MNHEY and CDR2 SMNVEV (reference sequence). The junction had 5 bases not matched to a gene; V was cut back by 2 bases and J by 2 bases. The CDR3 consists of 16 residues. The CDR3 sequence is CASSLISSGTTDTQYF. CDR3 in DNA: TGTGCCAGCAGTTTAATATCTAGCGGGACCACAGATACGCAGTATTTT.

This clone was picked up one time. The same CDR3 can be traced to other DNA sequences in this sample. In nucleotides, the CDR3 is TGCGCCAGCAGCGGGGGACAGCCCTACGAGCAGTACTTC. Its protein is CASSGGQPYEQYF. The chain combines TRBV5-1 with TRBJ2-7, with 7 bases lining up with TRBD1. The germline CDR1 and CDR2 sequences are SGHRS and YFSETQ. The ends lost 4 bases at V and 2 bases at J; junction bases unmatched: 3. CDR3 length: 13 residues.